A selection of T cell receptor beta chains follows, all from one sample in a study of Ad26.COV2.S vaccination and SARS-CoV-2 variants. Libraries were prepared by immunoSEQ multiplex PCR; TCRdb keeps only in-frame clonotypes and omits some of them. The table records some 300,000 clones, 86% of them present only once. Sequenced material: peripheral blood, taken in a trial of Ad26.COV2.S vaccine versus placebo. These receptors all come from a person between 18 and 65 years old who received the Ad26.COV2.S COVID-19 vaccine or a placebo. Each CDR3 is given with its conserved first and last residue. The order of the fields is V gene, D gene, CDR3 length, clone size, J gene, CDR3 DNA, CDR3 protein. The D gene is left open where the match is weak. Clone sizes are given selectively: once, few, many, or a class where the clone is expanded.

TRBV7-2	TRBD1	19	NA	TRBJ1-6	TGTGCCAGCAGCTTAGGGGTGGGGACAGGGCATTTCGGACCTTCACCCCTCCACTTT	CASSLGVGTGHFGPSPLHF
TRBV28	NA	15	NA	TRBJ1-5	TGTGCCAGCAGTTTGCAGGGTGGGAGCAATCAGCCCCAGCATTTT	CASSLQGGSNQPQHF
TRBV5-4	TRBD1	16	NA	TRBJ1-4	TGTGCCAGCAGCTTGGATGCAGGGGGAAGAAATGAAAAACTGTTTTTT	CASSLDAGGRNEKLFF
TRBV19	NA	21	NA	TRBJ1-2	TGTGCCAGTAGTATATCTTCCCGGACAGAGACTAACTACTACGCTAACTATGGCTACACCTTC	CASSISSRTETNYYANYGYTF
TRBV6-4	NA	14	few	TRBJ1-1	TGTGCCAGCAGCCCGGCCCCGGGGACCACTGAAGCTTTCTTT	CASSPAPGTTEAFF
TRBV18	NA	13	NA	TRBJ1-5	TGTGCCAGCTCACCGGATGTGGGCCAGCCCCAGCATTTT	CASSPDVGQPQHF
TRBV25-1	NA	14	NA	TRBJ2-7	TGTGCCAGCAGTGAGAGCCTACCGACCTACGAGCAGTACTTC	CASSESLPTYEQYF
TRBV4-3	NA	17	NA	TRBJ1-2	TGCGCCAGCAGCCTGGTTCACGGGACGGCGGACAACTATGGCTACACCTTC	CASSLVHGTADNYGYTF
TRBV29-1	NA	13	NA	TRBJ1-2	TGCAGCGTTGTAGGCCTTGAAGGCTATGGCTACACCTTC	CSVVGLEGYGYTF
TRBV4-3	NA	15	NA	TRBJ2-2	TGCGCCAGCAGCCACGGGTCTGAGAACACCGGGGAGCTGTTTTTT	CASSHGSENTGELFF
TRBV4-3	NA	16	NA	TRBJ1-2	TGCGCCAGCAGCCACTCCGCGGGACGGACGCTTCATGGCTACACCTTC	CASSHSAGRTLHGYTF
TRBV19	TRBD1	16	NA	TRBJ1-2	TGTGCCAGTAGTGCCCGGGACAGGGGATACAACTATGGCTACACCTTC	CASSARDRGYNYGYTF
TRBV6-5	NA	13	NA	TRBJ2-1	TGTGCCAGCAGCACAGGGTTGAACAATGAGCAGTTCTTC	CASSTGLNNEQFF
TRBV29-1	NA	14	few	TRBJ1-2	TGCAGCGTTGAAGAAGGCAGTGGGGGGTATGGCTACACCTTC	CSVEEGSGGYGYTF
TRBV12-5	TRBD1	15	few	TRBJ1-5	TGTGCTAGTGGTTCGGCCCGGACAGGGAATCAGCCCCAGCATTTT	CASGSARTGNQPQHF
TRBV6-5	NA	13	NA	TRBJ1-2	TGTGCCAGCAGTTCAACAGGGTTCTATGGCTACACCTTC	CASSSTGFYGYTF
TRBV6-2/TRBV6-3	NA	17	once	TRBJ1-5	TGTGCCAGCAGCTTCCAACTTAGGACGGTTAGCAATCAGCCCCAGCATTTT	CASSFQLRTVSNQPQHF
TRBV25-1	TRBD1	13	once	TRBJ1-1	TGTGCCAGCAGTCCGCGGGACAGGACTGAAGCTTTCTTT	CASSPRDRTEAFF
TRBV5-4	TRBD1	15	NA	TRBJ2-7	TGTGCCAGCAGCTCCCCGGGACAGGGAAACTACGAGCAGTACTTC	CASSSPGQGNYEQYF
TRBV19	TRBD1	18	NA	TRBJ2-7	TGTGCCAGTAGTCTGCAGCCCCTAAGGACAGGGGCCCACTACGAGCAGTACTTC	CASSLQPLRTGAHYEQYF
TRBV6-4	NA	15	NA	TRBJ1-6	TGTGCCAGCAGCGGGACATCTGCGGGGAATTCACCCCTCCACTTT	CASSGTSAGNSPLHF
TRBV27	NA	18	NA	TRBJ2-7	TGTGCCAGCAGTAGGACCCATGCGACTGGCACTGTTACCCACGAGCAGTACTTC	CASSRTHATGTVTHEQYF
TRBV7-2	TRBD2	15	NA	TRBJ2-3	TGTGCCAGCAGCTTTAGTGGGACTAACGCAGATACGCAGTATTTT	CASSFSGTNADTQYF
TRBV7-2	NA	13	NA	TRBJ1-2	TGTGCCAGCAGCTACAGGGCAGGGAATGGCTACACCTTC	CASSYRAGNGYTF
TRBV6-5	NA	15	few	TRBJ1-6	TGTGCCAGCAGTTACTCCCAGGGGAGCAATTCACCCCTCCACTTT	CASSYSQGSNSPLHF
TRBV19	NA	15	NA	TRBJ2-1	TGTGCCAGTAGTATTGCAGGGCGAGGCTACAATGAGCAGTTCTTC	CASSIAGRGYNEQFF
TRBV29-1	NA	13	once	TRBJ1-1	TGCAGCGTCCAGGGGAGGATGAACACTGAAGCTTTCTTT	CSVQGRMNTEAFF
TRBV6-2/TRBV6-3	TRBD1	19	NA	TRBJ1-5	TGTGCCAGCAGTGACTCCCGTTCCGGACAGGGTCCGAAGGATCAGCCCCAGCATTTT	CASSDSRSGQGPKDQPQHF
TRBV7-8	NA	12	once	TRBJ1-2	TGTGCCAGCAGCCCAGTAGGGTATGGCTACACCTTC	CASSPVGYGYTF
TRBV5-1	NA	16	NA	TRBJ2-3	TGCGCCAGCAGCCTGGGTGAGCGGGCAAACACAGATACGCAGTATTTT	CASSLGERANTDTQYF
TRBV3-1/TRBV3-2	NA	13	once	TRBJ2-1	TGTGCCAGCAGCCACAGACAGTACAATGAGCAGTTCTTC	CASSHRQYNEQFF
TRBV6-5	NA	12	NA	TRBJ2-7	TGTGCCAGCAGACAGGAGCAGGGGAAGCAGTACTTC	CASRQEQGKQYF